A selection of T cell receptor beta chains follows, all from one sample in a study of CD8+ T cells in alopecia areata. Generated by immunoSEQ multiplex PCR, the TCRdb table keeps only in-frame clones and is missing some. In the table there are 180,000 or so clones, about half of which are singletons. The starting material was CD8+ T cells sorted from blood, obtained at week 52, from a patient treated with tofacitinib. The receptor set was obtained from a human donor with alopecia areata. The CDR3 runs from the conserved cysteine through the conserved F or W. A D gene is named only where the DNA matches it firmly. Some rows have no size entry. The others give once, few or many, or a class for an expanded clone.

v_gene	j_gene	abundance	d_gene	CDR3nt	CDR3aa
TRBV2	TRBJ2-7	-	-	TGTGCCAGCAGTGAGATGGCGGGTGAGCAGTACTTC	CASSEMAGEQYF
TRBV27	TRBJ2-7	-	-	TGTGCCAGCAGTTTTGGAGTGACTCGCGAGCAGTACTTC	CASSFGVTREQYF
TRBV27	TRBJ1-6	-	TRBD1	TGTGCCAGCAGTCCTACAGGGGGGTTGTCACCCCTCCACTTT	CASSPTGGLSPLHF
TRBV29-1	TRBJ1-1	-	-	TGCAGCGTTGACAGACAGGCGAACACTGAAGCTTTCTTT	CSVDRQANTEAFF
TRBV27	TRBJ2-1	-	TRBD1	TGTGCCAGCGCGGACAGGGGGATGATGAGCTCCTACAATGAGCAGTTCTTC	CASADRGMMSSYNEQFF
TRBV10-3	TRBJ2-5	-	TRBD1	TGTGCCATCAGTGAGGATAACAGGGGCTGGGAGACCCAGTACTTC	CAISEDNRGWETQYF
TRBV4-1	TRBJ1-2	-	TRBD1	TGCGCCAGCACCACGACAGGGGGCATTTTTAACTATGGCTACACCTTC	CASTTTGGIFNYGYTF
TRBV6-5	TRBJ2-7	few	TRBD1	TGTGCCAGCAGTTCGCCGGGACAGGGCTACGAGCAGTACTTC	CASSSPGQGYEQYF
TRBV7-8	TRBJ2-7	-	-	TGTGCCAGCAGCTTAAGGGCAGACTACGAGCAGTACTTC	CASSLRADYEQYF
TRBV6-5	TRBJ1-1	-	-	TGTGCCAGCAGCAGAGGGAACACTGAAGCTTTCTTT	CASSRGNTEAFF
TRBV4-1	TRBJ1-6	-	-	TGCGCCAGCATCCAGGGACTCACTATCGCGAATTCACCCCTCCACTTT	CASIQGLTIANSPLHF
TRBV29-1	TRBJ2-2	-	-	TGCAGCGTCTTGAGGGGCCCCGGGGAGCTGTTTTTT	CSVLRGPGELFF
TRBV4-2	TRBJ2-5	few	TRBD2	TGTGCCAGCAGCCAAGCGAGCGGGGGCGAGACCCAGTACTTC	CASSQASGGETQYF
TRBV12-5	TRBJ2-5	few	-	TGTGCTAGTGGTTTGGTACTGGGGCAGGAGACCCAGTACTTC	CASGLVLGQETQYF
TRBV7-9	TRBJ1-2	-	-	TGTGCCAGCAGTTCCATCGGACTTGAAACCTTC	CASSSIGLETF
TRBV6-1	TRBJ2-7	few	TRBD2	TGTGCCAGCAGTGCTAACCCATTGGGAGGGATCGACGAGCAGTACTTC	CASSANPLGGIDEQYF
TRBV27	TRBJ2-1	few	TRBD2	TGTGCCAGCAGTCCTTGGGCCGGGGGGGCCGATGAGCAGTTCTTC	CASSPWAGGADEQFF
TRBV10-3	TRBJ1-1	-	TRBD1	TGTGCCATCAGTGGTCAGGGGGTGGGGACTGAAGCTTTCTTT	CAISGQGVGTEAFF
TRBV30	TRBJ1-1	few	-	TGTGCCTGGAGTCCACCAGGCGTTGAAGCTTTCTTT	CAWSPPGVEAFF
TRBV29-1	TRBJ2-1	few	-	TGCAGCGTTGCGCAGGGAAGATTATACAATGAGCAGTTCTTC	CSVAQGRLYNEQFF
TRBV7-9	TRBJ1-2	-	-	TGTGCCAGCAGCCCGGGCAGGAGAGCCTATGGCTACACCTTC	CASSPGRRAYGYTF
TRBV6-5	TRBJ2-7	once	-	TGTGCCAGCAGTTATAGGGTGGATGCGCGCTACGAGCAGTACTTC	CASSYRVDARYEQYF
TRBV15	TRBJ2-5	-	-	TGTGCCACCAGCAGAGATCGTGGAAGGCGGGAGACCCAGTACTTC	CATSRDRGRRETQYF
TRBV2	TRBJ2-2	-	-	TGTGCCAGCAGTGAGTTGGAGGCAATGAACACCGGGGAGCTGTTTTTT	CASSELEAMNTGELFF
TRBV5-1	TRBJ2-5	-	TRBD1	TGCGCCAGCAGCTTGGACCCCGGGACAGAGAGAGAGACCCAGTACTTC	CASSLDPGTERETQYF
TRBV10-2	TRBJ2-7	-	-	TGCGCCAGCAGTGAGTCGACGGGCGAGTCCTACGAGCAGTACTTC	CASSESTGESYEQYF
TRBV9	TRBJ2-3	-	TRBD2	TGTGCCAGCAGCGTAGGTGGACTAGCGGCGAATACGCAGTATTTT	CASSVGGLAANTQYF
TRBV29-1	TRBJ2-7	few	-	TGCAGCGTTGAAGAAGGAGGCTATGGGAACGAGCAGTACTTC	CSVEEGGYGNEQYF
TRBV7-9	TRBJ2-7	-	-	TGTGCCAGCAGCTCAGACCAATACGAGCAGTACTTC	CASSSDQYEQYF
TRBV5-1	TRBJ1-6	-	-	TGCGCCAGCTCCTTTCGGGCGGATCGGGTCAATTCACCCCTCCACTTT	CASSFRADRVNSPLHF
TRBV9	TRBJ1-2	-	-	TGTGCCAGCAGCGTTACTCTACCGGGAGCCACGTACACCTTC	CASSVTLPGATYTF
TRBV27	TRBJ2-5	-	TRBD1	TGTGCCAGCAGCCTAGCAGGGGGTCTGTGGGAGACCCAGTACTTC	CASSLAGGLWETQYF
TRBV7-8	TRBJ2-7	-	-	TGTGCCAGCAGCTTAGTGGGCTACGAGCAGTACTTC	CASSLVGYEQYF
TRBV2	TRBJ2-5	few	TRBD2	TGTGCCAGCAGTTATCCCGGGACTAGCGGGGGGCTGAGGACCCAGTACTTC	CASSYPGTSGGLRTQYF
TRBV9	TRBJ1-3	-	-	TGTGCCAGCCAGGCCGAATCTACTGGAAACACCATATATTTT	CASQAESTGNTIYF
TRBV27	TRBJ2-3	-	-	TGTGCCAGCAGTTTTGGGGCGGCAGAGGCAGGAGTCACAGATACGCAGTATTTT	CASSFGAAEAGVTDTQYF
TRBV5-6	TRBJ2-1	few	-	TGTGCCAGCAGCTCGACGGGGGTTTACAATGAGCAGTTCTTC	CASSSTGVYNEQFF
TRBV6-5	TRBJ1-1	few	-	TGTGCCAGCAGCCCACAGTTCGGGGCTGATGAAGCTTTCTTT	CASSPQFGADEAFF
TRBV6-5	TRBJ1-5	-	-	TGTGCCAGCAGCTCCCGAATTAGCAATCAGCCCCAGCATTTT	CASSSRISNQPQHF
TRBV2	TRBJ2-7	-	TRBD1	TGTGCCAGCAGTGGGGGGACAGGGCCCTCCTACGAGCAGTACTTC	CASSGGTGPSYEQYF
TRBV4-1	TRBJ1-2	few	TRBD1	TGCGCCAGCAGCCAAGAGGGACAGGGCCATGGCTACACCTTC	CASSQEGQGHGYTF
TRBV9	TRBJ2-7	-	-	TGTGCCAGCAGCGTGGGGGTTGGGTACGAGCAGTACTTC	CASSVGVGYEQYF
TRBV30	TRBJ2-1	-	-	TGTGCCTGGATCGTGGGGGTTGAGCAGTTCTTC	CAWIVGVEQFF
TRBV30	TRBJ1-2	once	-	TGTGCCTTGACCGACTCCTATGGCTACACCTTC	CALTDSYGYTF